This entry lists 27 T cell receptor beta chains sequenced from one sample in a study of T-cell memory formation after mild COVID-19. One entry per CDR3 protein, called by TCRdb with MiXCR from the 5' RACE reads. Of roughly 100,000 distinct CDR3 sequences in the sample, around 12% were seen once. The specimen was PBMCs or a T cell subset sorted from them (not recorded which). The receptor set was obtained from an adult woman who had mild COVID-19 (a few samples of this study predate the infection). Cell type and time point are not known.

CDR3 nucleotides: TGTGCTAGTGGTTTGGCAGCGGATATTTATAGCAATCAGCCCCAGCATTTT. Translation: CASGLAADIYSNQPQHF. The chain joins TRBV12-5 to TRBJ1-5; D unresolved. Germline V gene sequence: CDR1 LGHNT, CDR2 FRNRAP. This CDR3 is built from 17 residues. Trimming stripped 1 base from V and 0 bases from J, with 13 bases between.

This clonotype was counted between two and nine times. The chain couples TRBV5-5 to TRBJ1-6, with 8 positions matching TRBD1. This CDR3 has 15 amino acids. Trimming cost V 4 bases and J 9 bases; bases outside gene matches: 9. CDR1 and CDR2 from the germline V gene are SGHKS and YYEKEE (reference sequence). CDR3 in DNA: TGTGCCAGCAGCCCCGACAGGGGAGAGGTTTCACCCCTCCACTTT. Amino acid sequence: CASSPDRGEVSPLHF.

This clonotype was counted between two and nine times. The gene calls are TRBV25-1 and TRBJ2-7, with D hard to call. Germline CDR1 is MGHDK and CDR2 is SYGVNS. This CDR3 region has 14 residues. Trimming cost V 3 bases and J 0 bases, with 9 bases left between them. This CDR3 is CASSDPRSSYEQYF. The CDR3 nucleotides read TGTGCCAGCAGTGACCCCCGTAGCTCCTACGAGCAGTACTTC.

This clonotype was found a few times. The rearrangement links TRBV6-5 to TRBJ2-7, with TRBD2 matching 7 bases. V trimming: 2 bases; J trimming: 6 bases; junction bases outside the gene matches: 4. Germline loops: CDR1 MNHEY, CDR2 SVGAGI. This CDR3 is 13 amino acids long. The CDR3 reads CASSYAGEGEQYF. Written as DNA, the CDR3 is TGTGCCAGCAGTTACGCGGGGGAGGGCGAGCAGTACTTC.

The chain links TRBV3-1 to TRBJ2-5; D ambiguous. V was clipped by 2 bases and J by 0 bases, with 13 bases between them. The CDR3 has 16 residues. Germline V gives CDR1 LGHDT, CDR2 YNNKEL (reference sequence). CDR3 bases: TGTGCCAGCAGCCAAAAAGTGCGCAGGTACCAAGAGACCCAGTACTTC. The encoded protein is CASSQKVRRYQETQYF.

This rearrangement joins TRBV11-2 to TRBJ2-2; D perhaps matches TRBD2 (6 bases). The CDR3 is 14 amino acids. Germline V lookup: CDR1 SGHAT, CDR2 FQNNGV. V lost 1 base and J 4 bases, leaving 7 bases between the germline ends. Written as DNA, the CDR3 is TGTGCCAGCAGCTTAGGGGGAGGCACCGGGGAGCTGTTTTTT. The encoded protein is CASSLGGGTGELFF.

The chain recombines TRBV5-4 with TRBJ2-7, with D maybe TRBD2 (5 bases). The germline V and J ends were trimmed by 0 bases and 2 bases, with 12 bases remaining between them. CDR1 and CDR2 from the germline V gene are SGHNT and YYREEE (reference sequence). The CDR3 runs 15 residues. In DNA, the CDR3 is TGTGCCAGCAGCTTGGAGGAGACTACCACCTACGAGCAGTACTTC. Translated, it gives CASSLEETTTYEQYF.

A few counts support this clonotype. The junction shows a germline mismatch at one end, possibly a read error. The rearrangement links TRBV7-9 to TRBJ1-1, with TRBD1 identical over 8 bases. Germline V CDR1 and CDR2: SEHNR, FQNEAQ (reference sequence). The CDR3 runs to 11 residues. The CDR3 DNA follows: TGTGCCAGCAGCTTCGGGACAGGTTACTCTTTT. Translation gives CASSFGTGYSF.

The table lists this clonotype with many counts. The gene calls are TRBV12-3 or TRBV12-4 and TRBJ2-3; D gene unclear. V lost 8 bases and J lost 11, with 5 bases in between. The CDR3 sequence is 8 residues long. The CDR3 reads CASLGQYF. For the CDR3, the DNA is TGTGCCAGCCTCGGGCAGTATTTT.

This sequence joins TRBV6-5 and TRBJ2-2; 10 positions match TRBD2. J was trimmed by 7 bases and V by 4 bases; bases with no gene match: 15. The germline gives CDR1 MNHEY, CDR2 SVGAGI. The length of the CDR3 is 18 residues. The CDR3 DNA sequence: TGTGCCAGCAGTTTCCGGCTAGCGGGAGCTTACGTAGGCGGGGAGCTGTTTTTT. Amino acid sequence: CASSFRLAGAYVGGELFF.

This rearrangement joins TRBV7-2 to TRBJ2-3; 11 bases are a match to TRBD2. The CDR3 has 17 residues. Germline V gene sequence: CDR1 SGHTA, CDR2 FQGNSA. The ends lost 5 bases at V and 0 bases at J; junction bases unmatched: 7. CDR3 coding DNA: TGTGCCAGCAGCCCGCGGACTAGCGGGTATAGCACAGATACGCAGTATTTT. Protein: CASSPRTSGYSTDTQYF.

This clonotype was seen more than once but under ten times. The rearrangement joins TRBV3-1 to TRBJ2-3; D possibly corresponds to TRBD1 (6 bases). The V gene lost 4 bases and the J gene lost 1 base, with 12 bases spanning the gap. Germline CDR1 LGHDT, CDR2 YNNKEL (reference sequence). The CDR3 is 15 residues long. The CDR3 coding sequence is TGTGCCAGCAGCCCGGCGGACAGCGGCACAGATACGCAGTATTTT. It specifies CASSPADSGTDTQYF.

The chain combines TRBV7-9 with TRBJ2-2; either TRBD1 or TRBD2 may supply D (5 bases each). This CDR3 spans 13 amino acids. V shed 6 bases and J shed 7 bases, with 12 bases lying between them. Germline CDR1 SEHNR, CDR2 FQNEAQ (reference sequence). The CDR3 DNA reads as TGTGCCAGCAGGGGGACGGCTCACGGGGAGCTGTTTTTT. Its translation is CASRGTAHGELFF.

This clonotype showed up just a few times. The genes are TRBV6-2 or TRBV6-3 and TRBJ2-7; D unclear. Germline values: CDR1 MNHEY, CDR2 SVGEGT. Trimming cost V 0 bases and J 6 bases, with 6 bases left between them. There are 12 residues in the CDR3. CDR3 DNA sequence: TGTGCCAGCAGTTACTCCTCCACCGAGCAGTACTTC. This codes for CASSYSSTEQYF.

J is TRBJ2-1 and V is TRBV9, with D perhaps matching TRBD1 (6 bases). V lost 3 bases and J lost 3, with 10 bases in between. This CDR3 is 14 amino acids long. The germline V gene has CDR1 SGDLS and CDR2 YYNGEE. The CDR3 DNA reads TGTGCCAGCAGCGGGCAGGGGATCTACAATGAGCAGTTCTTC. It translates to CASSGQGIYNEQFF. Complete variable domain (other parts from reference TRBV9 and TRBJ2-1): DSGVTQTPKHLITATGQRVTLRCSPRSGDLSVYWYQQSLDQGLQFLIQYYNGEERAKGNILERFSAQQFPDLHSELNLSSLELGDSALYFCASSGQGIYNEQFFGPGTRLTVL.

The gene calls are TRBV20-1 and TRBJ2-7; 8 bases are a match to TRBD2. CDR3 size: 13 residues. The germline V gene has CDR1 DFQATT and CDR2 SNEGSKA (reference sequence). Unmatched junction bases numbered 4, after V lost 0 bases and J lost 6 bases. The CDR3 DNA follows: TGCAGTGCTAGAGATCTCACTAGCGGCGAGCAGTACTTC. Translating it yields CSARDLTSGEQYF.

Of note for this clonotype: The germline gene is not matched at one end of the junction; a read error may be the cause. The CDR3 DNA reads TGTGCCAGCAGCCCGCGGGAGTGGATCTTC. Amino acids: CASSPREWIF. V gene TRBV7-8 combines with J gene TRBJ2-1; 7 bases are a match to TRBD2. Per germline, CDR1 SGHVS and CDR2 FQNEAQ. There are 10 residues in the CDR3.

The sample holds a few counts of this clonotype. The chain joins TRBV6-5 to TRBJ2-2; 11 positions match TRBD1. V shed 5 bases and J 7 bases; nucleotides not matched to a gene: 9. The germline gives CDR1 MNHEY, CDR2 SVGAGI. This CDR3 is 16 amino acids long. The CDR3 DNA follows: TGTGCCAGCAGTAACGGACAGGGGGCTATCGGCGGGGAGCTGTTTTTT. It codes for CASSNGQGAIGGELFF.

This clonotype was observed a few times. J is TRBJ2-7 and V is TRBV5-4; 10 nucleotides agree with TRBD2. V trimming: 4 bases; J trimming: 3 bases; junction bases outside the gene matches: 10. Germline V gene sequence: CDR1 SGHNT, CDR2 YYREEE (reference sequence). This CDR3 comprises 16 residues. The DNA for the CDR3 is TGTGCCAGCAGCCATTCCTCTAGCGGGAGCTACTACGAGCAGTACTTC. Protein product: CASSHSSSGSYYEQYF.

CDR3 coding DNA: TGTGCCCTAGGGACTAACGGCGATGAGCAGTTCTTC. Its protein is CALGTNGDEQFF. This chain joins TRBV2 and TRBJ2-1; 7 bases align to TRBD2. CDR3 length equals 12 residues. After removal of 11 bases from V and 8 bases from J, the junction contained 9 bases not matched to a gene. The germline CDR1 and CDR2 sequences are SNHLY and FYNNEI.

V and J are TRBV4-2 and TRBJ2-2; no definite D call. The CDR3 length is 14 residues. V dropped 4 bases and J dropped 2 bases, with 8 bases sitting between them. Germline V gene data show CDR1 as LGHNA and CDR2 as YNFKEQ. The CDR3 DNA follows: TGTGCCAGCAGCCCGGGCTTCAACACCGGGGAGCTGTTTTTT. This translates into CASSPGFNTGELFF.

The chain combines TRBV6-2 or TRBV6-3 with TRBJ2-7; 8 positions match TRBD1. The trim removed 8 bases at V and 5 bases at J, leaving 11 bases unmatched. Germline V gives CDR1 MNHEY, CDR2 SVGEGT. CDR3 length: 14 residues. The CDR3 region is CASENDRGSDEQYF. CDR3 sequence (DNA): TGTGCCAGCGAAAACGACAGGGGTAGCGACGAGCAGTACTTC.

V is TRBV5-1 and J is TRBJ2-1, with unresolved D. Germline V CDR1 and CDR2: SGHRS, YFSETQ. Trimming removed 1 base at V and 7 bases at J, with 6 bases between. The CDR3 has 12 amino acids. This CDR3 reads CASSLNGNEQFF. CDR3 coding DNA: TGCGCCAGCAGCTTGAACGGAAATGAGCAGTTCTTC.

The chain joins TRBV7-2 to TRBJ2-5; D perhaps matches TRBD2 (6 bases). The V end was cut by 1 base, the J end by 1 base, with 10 bases between. This CDR3 spans 15 amino acids. Germline V CDR1 and CDR2: SGHTA, FQGNSA. The CDR3 here is CASSLVRDSQETQYF. CDR3 sequence (DNA): TGTGCCAGCAGCTTAGTTCGGGACTCCCAAGAGACCCAGTACTTC. The full variable domain, rest sourced from reference TRBV7-2 and TRBJ2-5, is GAGVSQSPSNKVTEKGKDVELRCDPISGHTALYWYRQSLGQGLEFLIYFQGNSAPDKSGLPSDRFSAERTGGSVSTLTIQRTQQEDSAVYLCASSLVRDSQETQYFGPGTRLLVL.

The gene calls are TRBV20-1 and TRBJ2-1, with a possible D match to TRBD2 (5 bases). The CDR3 is 16 amino acids. Trimming took 3 bases from V and 2 from J, leaving 17 bases between them. CDR1 and CDR2 from the germline V gene are DFQATT and SNEGSKA (reference sequence). CDR3 coding DNA: TGCAGTGCTAGGGCCAACAGCGGAAGAGCCTACAATGAGCAGTTCTTC. Protein: CSARANSGRAYNEQFF.

The chain joins TRBV29-1 to TRBJ2-3; 8 nucleotides align to TRBD2. The V and J ends lost 3 bases and 4 bases, in that order; junction bases with no gene match: 6. Germline CDR1 is SQVTM and CDR2 is ANQGSEA. The CDR3 extends over 14 amino acids. The CDR3 region has the DNA TGCAGCGTTGAGGGGCGGGAGGCTTCAGATACGCAGTATTTT. Its protein is CSVEGREASDTQYF.

This clonotype was found many times. V and J are TRBV7-3 and TRBJ2-3, with 11 positions matching TRBD2. This CDR3 contains 16 residues. Germline-derived CDR1 and CDR2 are SGHTA and FQGTGA. V trimming: 3 bases; J trimming: 4 bases; junction bases outside the gene matches: 6. The CDR3 nucleotides read TGTGCCAGCAGCTTCTTAGCGGGAGGGCCCCCAGATACGCAGTATTTT. Translated: CASSFLAGGPPDTQYF.